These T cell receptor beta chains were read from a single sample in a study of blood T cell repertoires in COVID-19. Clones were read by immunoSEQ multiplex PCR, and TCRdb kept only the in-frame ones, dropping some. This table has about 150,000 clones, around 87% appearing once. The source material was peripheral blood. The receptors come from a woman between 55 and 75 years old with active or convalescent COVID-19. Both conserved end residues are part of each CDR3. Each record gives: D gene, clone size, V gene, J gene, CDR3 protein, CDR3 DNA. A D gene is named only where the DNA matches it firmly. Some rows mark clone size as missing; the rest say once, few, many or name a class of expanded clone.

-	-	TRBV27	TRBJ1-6	CASSPGKSPLHF	TGTGCCAGCAGTCCGGGTAAATCACCCCTCCACTTT
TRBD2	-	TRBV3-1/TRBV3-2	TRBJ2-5	CASSQEWSWEGRVSGEETQYF	TGTGCCAGCAGCCAAGAATGGTCTTGGGAGGGGAGGGTGAGTGGTGAGGAGACCCAGTACTTC
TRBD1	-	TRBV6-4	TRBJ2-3	CASSRTGDITDTQYF	TGTGCCAGCAGCCGGACAGGGGATATCACAGATACGCAGTATTTT
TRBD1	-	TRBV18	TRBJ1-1	CASSPQGDTEAFF	TGTGCCAGCTCACCTCAGGGGGACACTGAAGCTTTCTTT
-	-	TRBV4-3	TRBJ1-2	CASSQEWGAGLYYGYTF	TGCGCCAGCAGCCAAGAATGGGGGGCGGGACTATACTATGGCTACACCTTC
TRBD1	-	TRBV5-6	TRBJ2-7	CASSRDRGRVDEQYF	TGTGCCAGCAGCCGCGACAGGGGGCGCGTCGACGAGCAGTACTTC
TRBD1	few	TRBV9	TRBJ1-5	CASSVGRDRDQPQHF	TGTGCCAGCAGCGTTGGAAGAGACAGGGACCAGCCCCAGCATTTT
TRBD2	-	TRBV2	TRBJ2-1	CASNQIAGGQGEQFF	TGTGCCAGCAACCAAATAGCGGGGGGGCAAGGGGAGCAGTTCTTC
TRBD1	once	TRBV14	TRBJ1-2	CASSPYRAGGRGYTF	TGTGCCAGCAGCCCCTACCGGGCAGGGGGAAGGGGCTACACCTTC
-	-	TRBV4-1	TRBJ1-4	CASSPERGLDEKLFF	TGCGCCAGCAGCCCCGAGCGGGGGCTTGATGAAAAACTGTTTTTT
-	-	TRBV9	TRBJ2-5	CASSVGGQQSSETQYF	TGTGCCAGCAGCGTAGGCGGACAGCAAAGCAGTGAGACCCAGTACTTC
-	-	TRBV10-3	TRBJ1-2	CAISANGDGYTF	TGTGCCATCAGTGCGAACGGGGATGGCTACACCTTC
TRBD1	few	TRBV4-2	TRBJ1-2	CASSPEGTGLTGGYTF	TGTGCCAGCAGCCCAGAGGGGACAGGGCTGACCGGGGGATACACCTTC
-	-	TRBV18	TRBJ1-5	CASCSREVEPQHF	TGTGCCAGCTGTAGCAGGGAAGTTGAGCCCCAGCATTTT
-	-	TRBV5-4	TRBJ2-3	CASSLQVSGTDTQYF	TGTGCCAGCAGCTTGCAGGTTAGCGGCACAGATACGCAGTATTTT
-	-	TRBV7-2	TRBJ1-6	CASSLQALNSPLHF	TGTGCCAGCAGCTTACAGGCCCTCAATTCACCCCTCCACTTT
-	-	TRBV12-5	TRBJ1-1	CASAISPEFPKGTFF	TGTGCTAGTGCTATATCCCCTGAGTTCCCCAAGGGGACTTTCTTT
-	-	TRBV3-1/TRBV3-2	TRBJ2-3	CASSQDWTQGTQYF	TGTGCCAGCAGCCAAGACTGGACCCAGGGCACGCAGTATTTT
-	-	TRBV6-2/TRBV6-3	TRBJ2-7	CASSYLTESYEQYF	TGTGCCAGCAGTTACCTAACAGAGTCCTACGAGCAGTACTTC
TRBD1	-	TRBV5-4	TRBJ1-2	CASSQETTGGAGYTF	TGTGCCAGCAGCCAAGAAACGACAGGGGGCGCCGGCTACACCTTC
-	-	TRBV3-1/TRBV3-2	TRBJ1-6	CASSQDKGLSPLHF	TGTGCCAGCAGCCAAGATAAGGGGTTGTCACCCCTCCACTTT
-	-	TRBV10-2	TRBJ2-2	CASSESPVSGELFF	TGCGCCAGCAGTGAGTCCCCGGTATCCGGGGAGCTGTTTTTT
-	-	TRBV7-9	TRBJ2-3	CASSFGQVSNTQYF	TGTGCCAGCAGCTTCGGACAAGTGTCGAATACGCAGTATTTT
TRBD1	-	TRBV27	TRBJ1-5	CASGRDREGNQPQHF	TGTGCCAGCGGGAGGGACAGGGAGGGAAATCAGCCCCAGCATTTT
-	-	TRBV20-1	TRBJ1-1	CSALRGTRAFF	TGCAGTGCTCTCCGGGGGACCAGAGCTTTCTTT